The 20 T cell receptor beta chains below all came from one sample that was sequenced in a study of CD8 T cells in Susac syndrome (dated by TCRdb to about 2019). The library was obtained by the immunoSEQ multiplex PCR assay. RNA was extracted using the RNeasy kit, and about 0.45 to 1 ug of the RNA was reverse transcribed with random hexamers. In TCRdb, the public reads were trimmed at Q25 with fastp and aligned with MiXCR, with productive beta chains retained. Merged by CDR3 protein, the rows form single entries marked with the most common genes and DNA. Within this sample are about 250,000 distinct CDR3 sequences, with roughly 95% of them counted one time only. Together, the top ten hold approximately 0.072% of the sample. The sample comprised CD4+ T cells from PBMCs. Source of these receptors: a human donor with multiple sclerosis.

The DNA for the CDR3 is TGTGCCAGCAGGACGGCAGGGGCGGGCTACACCTTC. Residues: CASRTAGAGYTF. The V call is TRBV28, the J call TRBJ1-2; tentatively, D is TRBD1 (6 bases). The CDR3 is 12 amino acids. V dropped 6 bases and J dropped 8 bases, with 13 bases sitting between them. Germline CDR1 is MDHEN and CDR2 is SYDVKM.

The chain joins TRBV18 to TRBJ2-5; D unresolved. The CDR3 loop spans 13 amino acids. V was clipped by 2 bases and J by 5 bases, with 9 bases between them. Germline assignment: CDR1 KGHSH and CDR2 LQKENI. The DNA of the CDR3 is TGTGCCAGCTCACCAGCGGTTTTGGAGACCCAGTACTTC. This gives the protein CASSPAVLETQYF.

J is TRBJ2-1 and V is TRBV4-2; 8 bases are shared with TRBD1. V shed 4 bases, J shed 7 bases, and the junction held 6 bases outside the gene matches. Germline loops: CDR1 LGHNA, CDR2 YNFKEQ. The CDR3 has 14 amino acids. CDR3 coding DNA: TGTGCCAGCAGCCCACGACAGGGGATAAATGAGCAGTTCTTC. Its translation: CASSPRQGINEQFF.

The rearrangement links TRBV2 to TRBJ2-1, with TRBD2 identical over 12 bases. The germline V gene has CDR1 SNHLY and CDR2 FYNNEI. The CDR3 runs to 21 residues. V was clipped by 6 bases and J by 1 base; unmatched bases: 19. The CDR3 region is CASREYLLAGGLRGSYNEQFF. The CDR3 DNA follows: TGTGCCAGCAGAGAATACTTACTAGCGGGAGGACTAAGGGGGTCCTACAATGAGCAGTTCTTC.

This clonotype is a singleton in its sample. The CDR3 DNA sequence: TGTGCCAGCAGTTTAACTTCTCCCTCCGAGCAGTACTTC. This translates into CASSLTSPSEQYF. The chain recombines TRBV12-3 or TRBV12-4 with TRBJ2-7, with D hard to call. The V end lost 2 bases, the J end lost 6 bases, and 11 bases lay between the germline ends. The CDR3 is 13 residues long.

V and J are TRBV9 and TRBJ2-5, with TRBD2 matching 9 bases. The CDR3 runs to 14 residues. Germline values: CDR1 SGDLS, CDR2 YYNGEE. Germline trimming cut 2 bases from V and 2 bases from J; bases unmatched to any gene: 1. CDR3 coding DNA: TGTGCCAGCAGCGTCGGACTAGCGCAAGAGACCCAGTACTTC. Translated, it gives CASSVGLAQETQYF.

The J gene is TRBJ2-7, the V gene TRBV3-1; D assignment may be TRBD1 or TRBD2 (6 bases each). The CDR3 has 15 amino acids. CDR1 is LGHDT, CDR2 YNNKEL, per germline (reference sequence). V shed 1 base and J shed 4 bases, with 14 bases lying between them. CDR3 residues: CASSQGPGAGYEQYF. In DNA form, the CDR3 reads TGTGCCAGCAGCCAAGGCCCGGGGGCGGGGTACGAGCAGTACTTC.

The CDR3 here is CSALAGSYEQYF. As DNA, the CDR3 is TGCAGCGCTCTAGCGGGGAGCTACGAGCAGTACTTC. The J gene is TRBJ2-7, the V gene TRBV20-1; 9 bases are a match to TRBD2. The CDR3 has 12 amino acids. Germline CDR1 reads DFQATT; CDR2 reads SNEGSKA (reference sequence).

J is TRBJ2-7 and V is TRBV7-2; possible D gene TRBD2, 6 bases. Trimming cost V 4 bases and J 2 bases, with 12 bases left between them. CDR1 and CDR2 (germline): SGHTA, FQGNSA. This CDR3 comprises 14 residues. CDR3 protein: CASSSRLGTYEQYV. In DNA form, the CDR3 reads TGTGCCAGCAGCTCCCGACTAGGGACCTACGAGCAGTACGTC.

The chain joins TRBV6-4 to TRBJ2-1, with 7 bases fitting TRBD2. V shed 4 bases, J shed 6 bases, and the junction held 6 bases outside the gene matches. Germline V CDR1 and CDR2: MRHNA, SNTAGT. The CDR3 is 14 amino acids. CDR3 loop: CASSVLASTNEQFF. The CDR3 coding sequence is TGTGCCAGCAGTGTACTAGCGTCAACCAATGAGCAGTTCTTC.

V usage is TRBV6-6 and J usage is TRBJ2-1, with a possible D match to TRBD1 (6 bases). V lost 2 bases, J lost 10 bases, and 6 bases lay in between. The CDR3 sequence is 11 residues long. Germline assignment: CDR1 MNHNY and CDR2 SVGAGI (reference sequence). The CDR3 DNA sequence: TGTGCCAGCAGTTACGACAGGGAGCAGTTCTTC. Amino acid sequence: CASSYDREQFF.

The rearrangement uses TRBV3-1 and TRBJ1-6; D uncertain. Germline CDR1 and CDR2: LGHDT and YNNKEL (reference sequence). V lost 4 bases, J lost 0 bases, and 7 bases lay in between. The CDR3 is 15 amino acids. The CDR3 protein is CASSPLASYNSPLHF. In DNA, the CDR3 is TGTGCCAGCAGCCCATTGGCCTCCTATAATTCACCCCTCCACTTT. The whole variable domain, remainder taken from reference TRBV3-1 and TRBJ1-6, is DTAVSQTPKYLVTQMGNDKSIKCEQNLGHDTMYWYKQDSKKFLKIMFSYNNKELIINETVPNRFSPKSPDKAHLNLHINSLELGDSAVYFCASSPLASYNSPLHFGNGTRLTVT.

This clonotype was observed once. The rearrangement links TRBV2 to TRBJ1-2, with 8 bases that match TRBD1. The CDR3 totals 15 residues. V trimming: 6 bases; J trimming: 4 bases; junction bases outside the gene matches: 10. Germline V gene lookup returns CDR1 SNHLY and CDR2 FYNNEI. The CDR3: CASRQDRVRVYGYTF. The CDR3 DNA follows: TGTGCCAGCAGACAGGACAGGGTTAGGGTCTATGGCTACACCTTC.

The chain employs TRBV4-1 and TRBJ2-7, with 15 bases fitting TRBD2. The CDR3 spans 17 residues. The junction had 8 bases not matched to a gene; V was cut back by 8 bases and J by 0 bases. CDR1 is MGHRA, CDR2 YSYEKL, per germline. The CDR3 sequence: CASRGTSGGSSSYEQYF. The CDR3 nucleotides read TGCGCCAGCCGAGGGACTAGCGGGGGGTCGAGCTCCTACGAGCAGTACTTC.

V gene TRBV18 combines with J gene TRBJ2-7, with 7 nucleotides matching TRBD1. The CDR3 runs 13 residues. Per the germline V gene, CDR1 is KGHSH and CDR2 is LQKENI. The V and J ends lost 6 bases and 6 bases, in that order; junction bases with no gene match: 8. CDR3 DNA: TGTGCCAGCTCCCAGGACAGGTTGGGCGAGCAGTACGTC. Protein sequence: CASSQDRLGEQYV.

This sequence joins TRBV2 and TRBJ1-2, with D possibly being TRBD1 (6 bases). The V end lost 6 bases, the J end lost 5 bases, and 16 bases lay between the germline ends. CDR1 and CDR2 (germline): SNHLY, FYNNEI. The CDR3 runs 14 residues. CDR3 protein: CASSPDSARYGYTF. The DNA for the CDR3 is TGTGCCAGCAGCCCGGACAGCGCTAGATATGGCTACACCTTC.

The chain carries TRBV5-1 and TRBJ2-2, with D perhaps being TRBD1 or TRBD2 (6 bases each). Per germline, CDR1 SGHRS and CDR2 YFSETQ. The CDR3 sequence is 14 residues long. Trimming took off 3 bases at V and 6 bases at J, with 12 bases between the two ends. The CDR3 is CASSSNRDSGELFF. CDR3 nucleotides: TGCGCCAGCAGCTCAAACAGGGACTCCGGGGAGCTGTTTTTT.

This chain uses TRBV15 with TRBJ2-2; either TRBD1 or TRBD2 may supply D (5 bases each). This CDR3 region has 15 residues. V gave up 5 bases and J gave up 8 bases, with 18 bases separating them. Germline V gene data show CDR1 as LNHNV and CDR2 as YYDKDF (reference sequence). This CDR3 is CATSLNTGTLGELFF. The CDR3 nucleotides are TGTGCCACCAGCCTAAATACCGGGACCCTAGGGGAGCTGTTTTTT. Based on the CDR3 plus reference TRBV15 and TRBJ2-2, the full variable domain is DAMVIQNPRYQVTQFGKPVTLSCSQTLNHNVMYWYQQKSSQAPKLLFHYYDKDFNNEADTPDNFQSRRPNTSFCFLDIRSPGLGDTAMYLCATSLNTGTLGELFFGEGSRLTVL.

The V and J genes are TRBV12-3 or TRBV12-4 and TRBJ1-1, with 8 nucleotides matching TRBD1. With V trimmed by 6 bases and J by 1 base, 4 bases remained unmatched. There are 14 residues in the CDR3. CDR3: CASRWDRRNTEAFF. The CDR3, as DNA: TGTGCCAGCAGGTGGGACAGGCGGAACACTGAAGCTTTCTTT.

This clonotype appeared a single time. The chain links TRBV9 to TRBJ2-2; 9 bases map to TRBD2. V trimming: 0 bases; J trimming: 5 bases; junction bases outside the gene matches: 5. This CDR3 comprises 16 residues. Looked up from germline, CDR1 is SGDLS and CDR2 is YYNGEE. CDR3 sequence: CASSVVAGGLTGELFF. The DNA for the CDR3 is TGTGCCAGCAGCGTAGTGGCGGGGGGGCTTACCGGGGAGCTGTTTTTT. The complete variable domain, with remaining parts taken from reference TRBV9 and TRBJ2-2, reads DSGVTQTPKHLITATGQRVTLRCSPRSGDLSVYWYQQSLDQGLQFLIQYYNGEERAKGNILERFSAQQFPDLHSELNLSSLELGDSALYFCASSVVAGGLTGELFFGEGSRLTVL.